The clone carrying this T cell receptor beta chain was seen a few times. What it binds is not known. This entry comes from a study of T-cell memory formation after mild COVID-19. Overall study: TCR clusters mostly belonged to single donors.

5'RACE with constant-segment primers built TCRalpha and TCRbeta cDNA libraries with UMIs. TCRdb reprocessed the 5' RACE reads via MiXCR and lists one record per CDR3 protein. The repertoire holds 350,000 to 500,000 distinct CDR3 sequences, 20% seen once, with around 9.2% in the top ten. Trimming stripped 4 bases from V and 0 bases from J, with 9 bases between. The germline gives CDR1 LGHDT, CDR2 YNNKEL (reference sequence). This CDR3 comprises 15 residues. General study results and limits: Prior to infection, memory already included some responding clones, suggesting cross-reactive memory joined.

The chain joins TRBV3-1 to TRBJ1-4; no clear D. Sample: PBMCs or a T cell subset sorted from them (not recorded which). The TCR sequence derives from an adult woman who had mild COVID-19 (a few samples of this study predate the infection). Cell type and time point are not known. The DNA of the CDR3 is TGTGCCAGCAGCCCTGACATTGCAACTAATGAAAAACTGTTTTTT. The encoded protein is CASSPDIATNEKLFF. Variable domain in full (rest from reference TRBV3-1 and TRBJ1-4): DTAVSQTPKYLVTQMGNDKSIKCEQNLGHDTMYWYKQDSKKFLKIMFSYNNKELIINETVPNRFSPKSPDKAHLNLHINSLELGDSAVYFCASSPDIATNEKLFFGSGTQLSVL.